Listed below are T cell receptor beta chains from one sample, sequenced in a study of preoperative IRX-2 immunotherapy in early breast cancer. Clones were sequenced by immunoSEQ multiplex PCR, and TCRdb holds only the in-frame ones, with some missing. Of 95,000 to 100,000 clones detected, roughly 89% appear once; the ten largest clones hold approximately 2%. This material consisted of tumor tissue, taken after IRX-2 immunotherapy. The receptors come from a human donor with breast cancer. Each CDR3 is given with its conserved first and last residue. Fields, in order: V gene, J gene, clone size, D gene, CDR3 DNA, CDR3 protein. A D gene is named only where the DNA matches it firmly. Only some rows state a clone size, as once, few, many or a class for expanded clones.

v_call: TRBV27
j_call: TRBJ2-7
clone_size: .
d_call: TRBD2
cdr3_nt: TGTGCCAGCAGTTCTCCGGGACTACAGGCCTACGAGCAGTACTTC
cdr3_aa: CASSSPGLQAYEQYF

v_call: TRBV19
j_call: TRBJ1-2
clone_size: .
d_call: TRBD1
cdr3_nt: TGTGCCAGTAGTATCGGACAGGGGAACTATGGCTACACCTTC
cdr3_aa: CASSIGQGNYGYTF

v_call: TRBV6-8
j_call: TRBJ1-4
clone_size: once
d_call: .
cdr3_nt: TGTGCCAGCAGTTCTCGACGGGCGACACATGAAAAACTGTTTTTT
cdr3_aa: CASSSRRATHEKLFF

v_call: TRBV6-8
j_call: TRBJ1-1
clone_size: .
d_call: TRBD1
cdr3_nt: TGTGCCAGCACCCGTGGACAGGGCACTGAAGCTTTCTTT
cdr3_aa: CASTRGQGTEAFF

v_call: TRBV6-8
j_call: TRBJ2-1
clone_size: .
d_call: .
cdr3_nt: TGTGCCAGCAGTTACGGCTGGCCCGGGGGGCAGTTCTTC
cdr3_aa: CASSYGWPGGQFF

v_call: TRBV19
j_call: TRBJ1-2
clone_size: .
d_call: .
cdr3_nt: TGTGGCCTATACGGGGGGCTTAGGTATGGCTACACCTTC
cdr3_aa: CGLYGGLRYGYTF

v_call: TRBV28
j_call: TRBJ2-7
clone_size: .
d_call: .
cdr3_nt: TGTGCCAGTACGGACAGCGACTACGAGCAGTACTTC
cdr3_aa: CASTDSDYEQYF

v_call: TRBV30
j_call: TRBJ2-1
clone_size: .
d_call: .
cdr3_nt: TGTGCCTGGACCCCCGGAGGGGATGAGCAGTTCTTC
cdr3_aa: CAWTPGGDEQFF

v_call: TRBV6-8
j_call: TRBJ1-1
clone_size: .
d_call: TRBD1
cdr3_nt: TGTGCCAGCAGAAGGACAGGGTTTAAGATGAACACTGAAGCTTTCTTT
cdr3_aa: CASRRTGFKMNTEAFF

v_call: TRBV11-3
j_call: TRBJ2-6
clone_size: .
d_call: TRBD1
cdr3_nt: TGTGCCAGCAGCTTAACAGGGGGCTCTGGGGCCAACGTCCTGACTTTC
cdr3_aa: CASSLTGGSGANVLTF

v_call: TRBV29-1
j_call: TRBJ2-1
clone_size: .
d_call: TRBD1
cdr3_nt: TGCAGCGGGGGACAGGATCGCTACAATGAGCAGTTCTTC
cdr3_aa: CSGGQDRYNEQFF

v_call: TRBV11-3
j_call: TRBJ1-2
clone_size: once
d_call: .
cdr3_nt: TGTGCCAGCAGCTTAGGTGCGGCTTTCGGCGGCTACACCTTC
cdr3_aa: CASSLGAAFGGYTF

v_call: TRBV28
j_call: TRBJ1-5
clone_size: .
d_call: .
cdr3_nt: TGTGCCAGCATTGGGCAGGGCAATCAGCCCCAGCATTTT
cdr3_aa: CASIGQGNQPQHF

v_call: TRBV28
j_call: TRBJ1-1
clone_size: .
d_call: TRBD1
cdr3_nt: TGTGCCAGCAGACCAGCAGGGGGCTTCCCGGGGCCTTTTGAAGCTTTCTTT
cdr3_aa: CASRPAGGFPGPFEAFF

v_call: TRBV28
j_call: TRBJ1-5
clone_size: .
d_call: .
cdr3_nt: TGTGCCAGCAGTTTCAACAGGGTAGGTCAGCCCCAGCATTTT
cdr3_aa: CASSFNRVGQPQHF

v_call: TRBV22-1
j_call: TRBJ2-3
clone_size: .
d_call: .
cdr3_nt: TGTGCCACGGCGTCAAGGACAGGTCCCACAGATACGCAGTATTTT
cdr3_aa: CATASRTGPTDTQYF

v_call: TRBV6-4
j_call: TRBJ2-7
clone_size: .
d_call: .
cdr3_nt: TGTGCCAGCAGCTTGGGCCGCGGGGTCCTTCTAACCTACGAGCAGTACTTC
cdr3_aa: CASSLGRGVLLTYEQYF

v_call: TRBV6-9
j_call: TRBJ2-5
clone_size: .
d_call: TRBD2
cdr3_nt: TGTGCCAGCAGTTACCTCCGGGGTAGCGGGAGAATTGGGGAGACCCAGTACTTC
cdr3_aa: CASSYLRGSGRIGETQYF

v_call: TRBV5-1
j_call: TRBJ2-2
clone_size: .
d_call: TRBD1
cdr3_nt: TGCGCCAGCAGCTTGGACAGGGGGAACACCGGGGAGCTGTTTTTT
cdr3_aa: CASSLDRGNTGELFF

v_call: TRBV30
j_call: TRBJ1-2
clone_size: .
d_call: .
cdr3_nt: TGTGCCCGCGTATACGGGTCTTCTGGCTACACCTTC
cdr3_aa: CARVYGSSGYTF

v_call: TRBV15
j_call: TRBJ1-2
clone_size: .
d_call: .
cdr3_nt: TGTGCCACCAGCAGAGGTTTTGCCCTGAACTATGGCTACACCTTC
cdr3_aa: CATSRGFALNYGYTF

v_call: TRBV15
j_call: TRBJ2-1
clone_size: .
d_call: TRBD2
cdr3_nt: TGTGCCACCAGCAGCCCACTAGCGGGGTACAATGAGCAGTTCTTC
cdr3_aa: CATSSPLAGYNEQFF

v_call: TRBV19
j_call: TRBJ1-5
clone_size: few
d_call: TRBD1
cdr3_nt: TGTGCCAGTAGCCGAATCGGGGACAGCGGGCAGCCCCAGCATTTT
cdr3_aa: CASSRIGDSGQPQHF

v_call: TRBV19
j_call: TRBJ1-4
clone_size: .
d_call: .
cdr3_nt: TGTGCCAGTAGTAACATGGTAGGAAAACTGTTTTTT
cdr3_aa: CASSNMVGKLFF

v_call: TRBV11-3
j_call: TRBJ2-5
clone_size: .
d_call: TRBD2
cdr3_nt: TGTGCCAGCAGCCCCCGGGGGGTACAAGAGACCCAGTACTTC
cdr3_aa: CASSPRGVQETQYF

v_call: TRBV6-1
j_call: TRBJ2-1
clone_size: once
d_call: .
cdr3_nt: TGTGCCAGCAGTGAAGTGGGTCTACCCAATGAGCAGTTCTTC
cdr3_aa: CASSEVGLPNEQFF

v_call: TRBV6-8
j_call: TRBJ1-2
clone_size: .
d_call: .
cdr3_nt: TGTGCCAGCAGTGAGGAAGCCACCAACTATGGCTACACCTTC
cdr3_aa: CASSEEATNYGYTF

v_call: TRBV5-1
j_call: TRBJ1-1
clone_size: .
d_call: .
cdr3_nt: TGCGCCAGCAGCTCCGACAGGTTGAACACTGAAGCTTTCTTT
cdr3_aa: CASSSDRLNTEAFF

v_call: TRBV27
j_call: TRBJ2-1
clone_size: .
d_call: .
cdr3_nt: TGTGCCAGCAGCGGGCCAAACGGGGATGAGCAGTTCTTC
cdr3_aa: CASSGPNGDEQFF

v_call: TRBV12-5
j_call: TRBJ2-2
clone_size: .
d_call: .
cdr3_nt: TGTGCTAGTGGTTTCCCCCCCGGGGAGCTGTTTTTT
cdr3_aa: CASGFPPGELFF

v_call: TRBV14
j_call: TRBJ1-3
clone_size: .
d_call: .
cdr3_nt: TGTGCCAGCCGTCAACAGGTTGGAAACACCATATATTTT
cdr3_aa: CASRQQVGNTIYF

v_call: TRBV6-8
j_call: TRBJ1-5
clone_size: .
d_call: .
cdr3_nt: TGTGCCAGCGCCGGGACGGCTGCTCGGCCCCAGCATTTT
cdr3_aa: CASAGTAARPQHF

v_call: TRBV5-1
j_call: TRBJ2-7
clone_size: many
d_call: .
cdr3_nt: TGCGCCAGCAGCCCGAGAGGGACGGCTACCTACGAGCAGTACTTC
cdr3_aa: CASSPRGTATYEQYF